The 5 T cell receptor beta chains below come from one sample, sequenced in a study of blood T cells in healthy people across ages. Next came a second PCR, run for about 7 to 12 cycles, which used a sample-barcoded 5' primer along with a J-beta primer mix. TCRdb re-called the 5' RACE reads through MiXCR, storing one row per CDR3 protein. The table shows 1.2 million to 1.5 million distinct CDR3 sequences, with around 55% occurring only once. The sequenced material came from blood. The receptors come from a man aged 18 to 29 in good health.

In its sample, this clonotype was seen a few times. The V and J genes are TRBV6-5 and TRBJ1-1, with 7 bases fitting TRBD1. V dropped 0 bases and J dropped 4; count of bases not matched to a gene: 5. CDR1 and CDR2 (germline): MNHEY, SVGAGI. The CDR3 consists of 15 residues. The CDR3 reads CASSYSRQGGTEAFF. Here the CDR3 DNA reads TGTGCCAGCAGTTACTCAAGACAGGGTGGCACTGAAGCTTTCTTT.

The J gene is TRBJ1-5, the V gene TRBV3-1; TRBD1 matches 7 bases. The J segment lost 3 bases and the V segment lost 4 bases, leaving 9 bases of the junction unmatched. The CDR3 is 16 amino acids. Germline lookup yields CDR1 LGHDT and CDR2 YNNKEL (reference sequence). In DNA, the CDR3 is TGTGCCAGCAGCCCCAATTTCACAGGGGCCAATCAGCCCCAGCATTTT. Its protein product is CASSPNFTGANQPQHF.

Note on this clonotype: Sequence at one end of the junction differs from germline and may be a read error. The chain is built from TRBV7-2 and TRBJ2-5; D is uncertain. The CDR3 loop spans 12 amino acids. Germline CDR1 SGHTA, CDR2 FQGNSA. The CDR3 is CASSREVETQYF. CDR3 bases: TGTGCCAGCAGTCGAGAAGTCGAGACTCAGTACTTC.

In its sample, this clonotype was seen a few times. This chain connects TRBV6-1 to TRBJ2-5; D possibly matches TRBD1 or TRBD2 (5 bases each). The germline V and J ends were trimmed by 6 bases and 4 bases, with 27 bases remaining between them. CDR3 length equals 18 residues. Per germline, CDR1 MNHNS and CDR2 SASEGT. In DNA, the CDR3 is TGTGCCAGCAGATCTCTTTACCCCCTCGAGGGGACCGTAGAGACCCAGTACTTC. The encoded protein is CASRSLYPLEGTVETQYF.

The chain is built from TRBV20-1 and TRBJ2-5; maybe TRBD2 (7 bases). The CDR3 spans 14 residues. V lost 6 bases and J 11 bases, leaving 25 bases between the germline ends. The V gene's germline CDR1 is DFQATT and CDR2 SNEGSKA (reference sequence). The DNA of the CDR3 is TGCAGTGCCGCCCGCGGGGGCACGGTCTACAAGCAGTACTTC. Translation gives CSAARGGTVYKQYF.